This entry describes one TCR beta chain. The source of the sample is a study of Ad26.COV2.S vaccination and SARS-CoV-2 variants. Looking at the study overall: Once or twice, 56 days apart, Ad26.COV2.S was delivered intramuscularly.

The CDR3 extends over 14 amino acids. CDR1 and CDR2 from the germline V gene are LNHDA and SQIVND (reference sequence). V was pared by 9 bases and J by 6 bases, with 5 bases of the junction left unmatched. Indicated treatment: about 20 received Ad26.COV2.S at low or high dose, single or two shots; roughly five received placebo; per-sample allocation not given. Sampling was performed 63 days after the first vaccine or placebo injection. At a Boston site, the person donating was an adult of 18-55 years. This vaccine is an Ad26 vector that expresses the Wuhan-strain SARS-CoV-2 spike. Sequenced by immunoSEQ multiplex PCR; TCRdb stores in-frame clones only, minus some. The table shows hundreds of thousands of clones, with 89% occurring only once.

The sequence came from a person between 18 and 65 years old who received the Ad26.COV2.S COVID-19 vaccine or a placebo. The sequences come from peripheral blood, collected in a trial of Ad26.COV2.S vaccine versus placebo. The chain joins TRBV19 to TRBJ1-6, with TRBD1 matching 10 bases. The CDR3 protein is CASGGQGINSPLHF. In nucleotides, the CDR3 is TGTGCCAGCGGGGGACAGGGGATTAATTCACCCCTCCACTTT.